The T cell receptor (beta chain) described here comes from a study of response to subunit inactivated influenza vaccine. TCRdb re-called the RT-PCR reads with MiXCR, one entry per CDR3 protein. The repertoire consists of 500,000 to 600,000 distinct CDR3 sequences, with about 11% occurring once and the leading ten covering 8% to 13%. CDR3 length: 14 residues. Germline V lookup: CDR1 ENHRY, CDR2 SYGVKD. Losses at the gene ends were 6 bases for V and 5 bases for J; bases not matched to a gene: 4. The same data also went into a second study, on T cells expressing NK-cell markers. That source notes: Production of TCR beta cDNA relied on 5'RACE template switching with UMIs.

This receptor was identified in a man aged 50 or older who received an inactivated influenza vaccine. The chain links TRBV10-3 to TRBJ2-1, with 10 bases lining up with TRBD2. Sequences were derived from PBMCs from blood, sampled on the day of vaccination. CDR3 amino acids: CAIRSLAGDNEQFF. Written as DNA, the CDR3 is TGTGCCATCAGGTCCCTAGCGGGAGACAATGAGCAGTTCTTC.